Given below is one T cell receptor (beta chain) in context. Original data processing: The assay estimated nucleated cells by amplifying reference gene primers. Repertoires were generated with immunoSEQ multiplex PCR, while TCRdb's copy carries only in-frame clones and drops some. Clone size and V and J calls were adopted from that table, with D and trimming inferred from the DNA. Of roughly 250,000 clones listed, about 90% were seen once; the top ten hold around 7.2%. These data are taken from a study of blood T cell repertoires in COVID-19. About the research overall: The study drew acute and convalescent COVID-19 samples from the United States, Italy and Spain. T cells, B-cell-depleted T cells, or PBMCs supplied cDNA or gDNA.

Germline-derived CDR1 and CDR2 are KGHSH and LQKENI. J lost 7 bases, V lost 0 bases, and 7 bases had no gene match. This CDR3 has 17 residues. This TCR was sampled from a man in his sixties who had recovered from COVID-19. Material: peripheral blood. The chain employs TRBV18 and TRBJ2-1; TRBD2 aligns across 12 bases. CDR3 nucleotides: TGTGCCAGCTCACCACCTTCTAGCGGGGGGGCCGGAAATGAGCAGTTCTTC. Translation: CASSPPSSGGAGNEQFF.